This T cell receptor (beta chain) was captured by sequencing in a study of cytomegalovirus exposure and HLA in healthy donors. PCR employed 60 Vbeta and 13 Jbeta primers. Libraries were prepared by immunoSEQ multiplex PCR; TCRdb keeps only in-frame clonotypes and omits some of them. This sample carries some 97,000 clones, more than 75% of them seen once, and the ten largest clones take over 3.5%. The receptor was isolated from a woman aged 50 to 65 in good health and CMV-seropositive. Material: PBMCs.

The CDR3 sequence is CAISGVASANTGELFF. CDR3 in DNA: TGTGCCATCAGCGGAGTAGCTAGCGCTAACACCGGGGAGCTGTTTTTT. The genes are TRBV10-3 and TRBJ2-2; a possible D gene is TRBD2 (6 bases). The CDR3 is made up of 16 amino acids. Per germline, CDR1 ENHRY and CDR2 SYGVKD. V was trimmed by 6 bases and J by 2 bases, leaving 16 bases between them.